What follows is one TCR beta chain and its context. This sample was included in a study of blood T cell repertoires in COVID-19. The germline V and J ends were trimmed by 1 base and 2 bases, with 10 bases remaining between them. The CDR3 runs 14 residues. CDR1 and CDR2 from the germline V gene are SGHNT and YYREEE (reference sequence). Source study methods: Amplification from reference gene primers served as the basis for estimated nucleated cell counts. TCRdb's copy holds only in-frame clones and misses some; the assay was immunoSEQ multiplex PCR. V and J calls and clone size follow that table, whereas D and trimming were derived from the DNA. The repertoire holds about 300,000 clones, with about 87% as singletons.

This sequence joins TRBV5-4 and TRBJ2-7; the D gene is possibly TRBD1 (6 bases). Sequenced input: peripheral blood. The source is a woman aged 50 to 65 with COVID-19, enrolled during active disease. As DNA, the CDR3 is TGTGCCAGCAGCTTGAACAGGGAGCCCTACGAGCAGTACTTC. Encoded protein: CASSLNREPYEQYF.